The clone carrying this T cell receptor (beta chain) was found a few times. Produced via immunoSEQ multiplex PCR; TCRdb's table is partial and in-frame only. The repertoire holds roughly 430,000 clones, around 90% seen once, with around 2% in the top ten. The entry originates in a study of blood T cell repertoires in COVID-19. This sequence was found in a woman between 40 and 55 years old with acute COVID-19. Sequencing was performed on PBMCs or T cells enriched from blood (not recorded which).

The CDR3: CASSQGTDPGTGELFF. In nucleotides, the CDR3 is TGTGCCAGCAGCCAAGGGACTGACCCTGGGACCGGGGAGCTGTTTTTT. The rearrangement links TRBV3-1 (or the pseudogene TRBV3-2) to TRBJ2-2, with D maybe TRBD2 (5 bases). Trimming removed 1 base at V and 5 bases at J, with 14 bases between. This CDR3 has 16 residues. Germline assignment: CDR1 LGHDT and CDR2 YNNKEL (reference sequence).